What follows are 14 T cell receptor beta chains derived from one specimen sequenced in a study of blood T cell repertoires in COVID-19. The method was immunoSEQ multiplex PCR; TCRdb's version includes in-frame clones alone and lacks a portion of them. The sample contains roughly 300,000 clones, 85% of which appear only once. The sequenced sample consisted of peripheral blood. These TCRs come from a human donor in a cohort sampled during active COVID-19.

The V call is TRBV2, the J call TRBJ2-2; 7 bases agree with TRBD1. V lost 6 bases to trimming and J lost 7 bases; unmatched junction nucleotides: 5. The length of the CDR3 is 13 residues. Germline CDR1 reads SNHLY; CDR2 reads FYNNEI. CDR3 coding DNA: TGTGCCAGCAGAGACAGGGCGGTCGGGGAGCTGTTTTTT. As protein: CASRDRAVGELFF.

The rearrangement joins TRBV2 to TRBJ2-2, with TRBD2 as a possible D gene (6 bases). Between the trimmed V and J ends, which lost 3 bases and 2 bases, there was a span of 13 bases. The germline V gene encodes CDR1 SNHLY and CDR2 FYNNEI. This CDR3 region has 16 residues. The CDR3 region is CASSDPPGTNTGELFF. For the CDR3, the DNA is TGTGCCAGCAGTGACCCCCCAGGGACTAACACCGGGGAGCTGTTTTTT.

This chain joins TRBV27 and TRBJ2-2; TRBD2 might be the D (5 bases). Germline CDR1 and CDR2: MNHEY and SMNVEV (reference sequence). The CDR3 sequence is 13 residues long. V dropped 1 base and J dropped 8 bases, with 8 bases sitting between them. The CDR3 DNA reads TGTGCCAGCAGTTTATACTCGGGGGGGGAGCTGTTTTTT. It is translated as CASSLYSGGELFF.

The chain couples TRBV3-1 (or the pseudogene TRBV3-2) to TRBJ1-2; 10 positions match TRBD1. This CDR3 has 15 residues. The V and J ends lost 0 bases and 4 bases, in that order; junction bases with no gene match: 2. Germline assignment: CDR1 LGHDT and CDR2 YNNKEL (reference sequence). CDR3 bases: TGTGCCAGCAGCCAAGATCGGGACAGGGGCTATGGCTACACCTTC. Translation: CASSQDRDRGYGYTF.

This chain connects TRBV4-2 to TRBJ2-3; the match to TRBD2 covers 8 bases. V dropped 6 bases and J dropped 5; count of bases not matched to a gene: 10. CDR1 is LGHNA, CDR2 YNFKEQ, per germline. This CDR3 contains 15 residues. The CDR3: CASSGDGGAVDTQYF. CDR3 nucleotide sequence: TGTGCCAGCAGTGGTGACGGGGGGGCGGTAGATACGCAGTATTTT.

The CDR3 bases are TGTGCCAGCAGCTTATATAGAAACACTGAAGCTTTCTTT. It codes for CASSLYRNTEAFF. This chain connects TRBV11-2 to TRBJ1-1; D is unresolved. Trimming shortened V by 2 bases and J by 2 bases, and 6 bases separated the two germline ends. CDR1 is SGHAT, CDR2 FQNNGV, per germline. The CDR3 sequence is 13 residues long. Supplemented by reference TRBV11-2 and TRBJ1-1, the full variable domain reads EAGVAQSPRYKIIEKRQSVAFWCNPISGHATLYWYQQILGQGPKLLIQFQNNGVVDDSQLPKDRFSAERLKGVDSTLKIQPAKLEDSAVYLCASSLYRNTEAFFGQGTRLTVV.

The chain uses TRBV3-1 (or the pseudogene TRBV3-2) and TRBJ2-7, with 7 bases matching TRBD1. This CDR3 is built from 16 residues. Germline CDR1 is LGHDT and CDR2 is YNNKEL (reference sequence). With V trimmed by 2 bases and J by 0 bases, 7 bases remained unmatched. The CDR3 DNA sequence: TGTGCCAGCAGCCAACCGGACAGGTCAGCCTCCTACGAGCAGTACTTC. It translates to CASSQPDRSASYEQYF.

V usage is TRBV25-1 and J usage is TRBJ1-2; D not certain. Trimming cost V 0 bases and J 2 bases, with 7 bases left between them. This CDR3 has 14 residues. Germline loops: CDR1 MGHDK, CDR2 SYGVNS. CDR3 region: CASSEYENNYGYTF. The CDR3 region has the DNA TGTGCCAGCAGTGAATATGAGAACAACTATGGCTACACCTTC.

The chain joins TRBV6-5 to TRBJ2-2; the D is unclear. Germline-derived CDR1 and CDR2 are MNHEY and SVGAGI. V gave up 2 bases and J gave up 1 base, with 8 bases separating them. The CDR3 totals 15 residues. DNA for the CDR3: TGTGCCAGCAGTTACGGTTTGAGGAACACCGGGGAGCTGTTTTTT. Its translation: CASSYGLRNTGELFF.

The CDR3 protein is CASSFVLHYEQYF. CDR3 sequence (DNA): TGTGCCAGCAGCTTCGTACTGCACTACGAGCAGTACTTC. This rearrangement joins TRBV7-9 to TRBJ2-7; no firm D call. Germline-derived CDR1 and CDR2 are SEHNR and FQNEAQ (reference sequence). This CDR3 is 13 amino acids long. V was shortened by 3 bases and J by 3 bases, with 9 bases between the two germline ends.

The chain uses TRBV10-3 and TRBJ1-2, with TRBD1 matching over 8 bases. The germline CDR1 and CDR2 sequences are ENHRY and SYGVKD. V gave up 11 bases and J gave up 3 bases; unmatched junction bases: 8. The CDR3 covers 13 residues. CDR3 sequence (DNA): TGTGCCTTAGGACAGGGCGGTGACTATGGCTACACCTTC. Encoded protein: CALGQGGDYGYTF.

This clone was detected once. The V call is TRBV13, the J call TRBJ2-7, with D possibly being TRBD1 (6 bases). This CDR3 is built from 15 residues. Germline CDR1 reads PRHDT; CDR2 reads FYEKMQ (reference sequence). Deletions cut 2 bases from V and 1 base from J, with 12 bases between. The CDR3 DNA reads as TGTGCCAGCAGCTTAAGCAGGGGCAGGTCCTACGAGCAGTACTTC. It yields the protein CASSLSRGRSYEQYF. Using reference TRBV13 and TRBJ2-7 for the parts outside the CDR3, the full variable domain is AAGVIQSPRHLIKEKRETATLKCYPIPRHDTVYWYQQGPGQDPQFLISFYEKMQSDKGSIPDRFSAQQFSDYHSELNMSSLELGDSALYFCASSLSRGRSYEQYFGPGTRLTVT.

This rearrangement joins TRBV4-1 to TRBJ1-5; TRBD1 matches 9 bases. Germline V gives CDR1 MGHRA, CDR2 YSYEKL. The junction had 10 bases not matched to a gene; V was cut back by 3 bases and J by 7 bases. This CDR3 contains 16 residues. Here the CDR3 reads CASSQEGQGLGQPQHF. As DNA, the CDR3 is TGCGCCAGCAGCCAGGAGGGACAGGGTTTAGGGCAGCCCCAGCATTTT.

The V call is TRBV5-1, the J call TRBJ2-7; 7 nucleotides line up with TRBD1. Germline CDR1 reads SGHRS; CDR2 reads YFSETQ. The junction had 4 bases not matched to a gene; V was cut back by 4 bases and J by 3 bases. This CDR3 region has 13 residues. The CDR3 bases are TGCGCCAGCAGCGGTGGACAGGACTACGAGCAGTACTTC. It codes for CASSGGQDYEQYF.